The 31 T cell receptor beta chains reported below all come from one sample, sequenced in a study of blood T cell repertoires in COVID-19. TCRdb keeps only in-frame clones here, not all; method: immunoSEQ multiplex PCR. This sample has approximately 250,000 clones, with roughly 91% found just once. Sequencing used PBMCs or T cells enriched from blood (not recorded which). The receptors were sampled from a woman younger than 45 who had recovered from COVID-19.

The J gene is TRBJ1-1, the V gene TRBV13; no definite D call. There are 11 residues in the CDR3. Germline values: CDR1 PRHDT, CDR2 FYEKMQ (reference sequence). Trimming left V 4 bases short and J 4 bases short, with 4 bases between. CDR3 residues: CASSYGTEAFF. In DNA form, the CDR3 reads TGTGCCAGCAGCTACGGCACTGAAGCTTTCTTT.

The chain carries TRBV21-1 and TRBJ1-6; the D call TRBD1 from the table was never checked on the DNA. TRBV21-1 is flagged as a pseudogene. This CDR3 comprises 13 residues. The CDR3 coding sequence is TGTGCCAGCCTCCAGGGGATTAATTCACCCCTCCACTTT. It is translated as CASLQGINSPLHF.

About this clone: This likely comes from a read error, as the CDR3 has no conserved phenylalanine or tryptophan at its end. The DNA is omitted, as the CDR3 cannot be located on it reliably, and the CDR3 follows TCRdb's listing. The chain has TRBV7-9 and TRBJ2-7; the table assigns TRBD2, which was not confirmed against the DNA. From its first to its last residue, the CDR3 has 16 amino acids. Germline assignment: CDR1 SEHNR and CDR2 FQNEAQ (reference sequence). CDR3 protein: CASSFDLLAGAVIGVL.

This clone was seen more than once but under ten times. The J gene is TRBJ2-1, the V gene TRBV19; 11 bases fit TRBD2. The CDR3 extends over 16 amino acids. Trimming took 4 bases from V and 4 from J; bases not matched to a gene: 6. Germline assignment: CDR1 LNHDA and CDR2 SQIVND (reference sequence). The CDR3 reads CASSSLGTSGYNEQFF. The CDR3 region has the DNA TGTGCCAGTAGTAGCCTCGGGACTAGCGGTTACAATGAGCAGTTCTTC.

The chain couples TRBV25-1 to TRBJ1-1; possibly TRBD1 for D (6 bases). CDR3 length equals 14 residues. Germline CDR1 and CDR2: MGHDK and SYGVNS. V was trimmed by 3 bases and J by 1 base, leaving 9 bases between them. In DNA, the CDR3 is TGTGCCAGCAGTGAGACAGGAACGAACACTGAAGCTTTCTTT. Protein sequence: CASSETGTNTEAFF.

This chain connects TRBV28 to TRBJ1-2; 8 bases fit TRBD1. CDR3 length: 14 amino acids. Germline assignment: CDR1 MDHEN and CDR2 SYDVKM. V lost 3 bases, J lost 6 bases, and 6 bases stayed unmatched. CDR3 nucleotide sequence: TGTGCCAGCAGTTTTGGGACAGGCCGTAATGGCTACACCTTC. Protein sequence: CASSFGTGRNGYTF.

The rearrangement links TRBV27 to TRBJ1-6, with 7 bases matching TRBD1. V was clipped by 6 bases and J by 7 bases; unmatched bases: 9. The CDR3 totals 15 residues. Germline CDR1 reads MNHEY; CDR2 reads SMNVEV (reference sequence). The CDR3 coding sequence is TGTGCCAGCAGCGCCAGGGGACAGCTAAATTCACCCCTCCACTTT. Translating it yields CASSARGQLNSPLHF.

The genes are TRBV7-3 and TRBJ2-1; 12 nucleotides align to TRBD2. The length of the CDR3 is 14 residues. V trimming: 5 bases; J trimming: 10 bases; junction bases outside the gene matches: 6. From germline, CDR1 is SGHTA and CDR2 FQGTGA. The CDR3 nucleotides are TGTGCCAGCAGCGCTAGCGGGAGGGCCCCCGAGCAGTTCTTC. Amino acids: CASSASGRAPEQFF.

The chain recombines TRBV27 with TRBJ1-2; 7 bases match TRBD1. In germline, CDR1 is MNHEY, CDR2 SMNVEV (reference sequence). This CDR3 spans 15 amino acids. Unmatched junction bases numbered 11, after V lost 10 bases and J lost 0 bases. CDR3 sequence (DNA): TGTGCCACCACAAGACAGGGTTCAGCTAACTATGGCTACACCTTC. As protein: CATTRQGSANYGYTF.

CDR3 nucleotide sequence: TGTGCCAGTAGTCTTGGCCTAGGACAAGATACGCAGTATTTT. Translation: CASSLGLGQDTQYF. The chain is built from TRBV19 and TRBJ2-3; D might be TRBD1 (5 bases). The length of the CDR3 is 14 residues. The germline V and J ends were trimmed by 5 bases and 5 bases, with 14 bases remaining between them. Per germline, CDR1 LNHDA and CDR2 SQIVND (reference sequence).

This clone turned up a few times. V usage is TRBV19 and J usage is TRBJ1-2, with TRBD1 matching over 8 bases. Germline CDR1 LNHDA, CDR2 SQIVND (reference sequence). With V trimmed by 10 bases and J by 7 bases, 11 bases remained unmatched. The CDR3 consists of 13 residues. The CDR3 DNA reads as TGTGCCACCACACCGGGACAGGTCGGTGGCTACACCTTC. As protein: CATTPGQVGGYTF.

This chain joins TRBV9 and TRBJ1-4, with D tentatively TRBD1 (5 bases). Trimming left V 4 bases short and J 10 bases short, with 17 bases between. Germline V CDR1 and CDR2: SGDLS, YYNGEE. This CDR3 region has 14 residues. CDR3 residues: CASSLGMGEVKLFF. CDR3 DNA sequence: TGTGCCAGCAGCCTGGGGATGGGGGAGGTAAAACTGTTTTTT.

This rearrangement joins TRBV24-1 to TRBJ2-2; 8 bases are a match to TRBD2. J gave up 5 bases and V 1 base, and 5 bases lay outside the gene matches. The CDR3 contains 16 residues. Germline loops: CDR1 KGHDR, CDR2 SFDVKD. The CDR3 nucleotides read TGTGCCACCAGTGATTTAGCGGGAGATGGAACCGGGGAGCTGTTTTTT. The encoded protein is CATSDLAGDGTGELFF.

J is TRBJ2-2 and V is TRBV5-1; no clear D gene. The germline V gene has CDR1 SGHRS and CDR2 YFSETQ. Trimming left V 4 bases short and J 1 base short, with 14 bases between. The CDR3 is 16 amino acids. The CDR3, as DNA: TGCGCCAGCAGCCTAACCCCGAATAAGAACACCGGGGAGCTGTTTTTT. The encoded protein is CASSLTPNKNTGELFF.

This clone appeared a few times. The genes are TRBV6-2 or TRBV6-3 and TRBJ1-5; tentatively, D is TRBD1 (5 bases). Per the germline V gene, CDR1 is MNHEY and CDR2 is SVGEGT. V was shortened by 5 bases and J by 6 bases, with 14 bases between the two germline ends. This CDR3 has 14 amino acids. The CDR3 nucleotides are TGTGCCAGCAGTGGACCAGGGTCGATTCAGCCCCAGCATTTT. Translating it yields CASSGPGSIQPQHF.

This rearrangement joins TRBV18 to TRBJ2-7, with 13 bases matching TRBD2. Germline CDR1 is KGHSH and CDR2 is LQKENI. This CDR3 comprises 13 residues. The V and J ends lost 10 bases and 4 bases, in that order; junction bases with no gene match: 4. As DNA, the CDR3 is TGTGCCACCACACTAGCGGGAGGGTACGAGCAGTACTTC. It encodes CATTLAGGYEQYF.

The chain is built from TRBV7-8 and TRBJ2-3; a possible D gene is TRBD2 (5 bases). V gave up 5 bases and J gave up 5 bases, with 14 bases separating them. This CDR3 spans 14 amino acids. Germline CDR1 SGHVS, CDR2 FQNEAQ. This CDR3 reads CASSPSRVGDTQYF. The CDR3, as DNA: TGTGCCAGCAGCCCGTCGAGGGTTGGAGATACGCAGTATTTT.

This chain uses TRBV27 with TRBJ2-6; 7 nucleotides line up with TRBD2. The V and J ends lost 6 bases and 2 bases, in that order; junction bases with no gene match: 16. CDR1 is MNHEY, CDR2 SMNVEV, per germline (reference sequence). This CDR3 has 19 residues. The CDR3 sequence: CASSRLGGTNDPGANVLTF. In nucleotides, the CDR3 is TGTGCCAGCAGCCGGCTCGGGGGGACGAACGACCCTGGGGCCAACGTCCTGACTTTC. The whole variable domain, filled in from reference TRBV27 and TRBJ2-6, reads EAQVTQNPRYLITVTGKKLTVTCSQNMNHEYMSWYRQDPGLGLRQIYYSMNVEVTDKGDVPEGYKVSRKEKRNFPLILESPSPNQTSLYFCASSRLGGTNDPGANVLTFGAGSRLTVL.

The chain employs TRBV28 and TRBJ1-2; D uncertain. CDR1 MDHEN and CDR2 SYDVKM come from the germline V gene. Trimming removed 4 bases from V and 5 bases from J, with 2 bases in between. The CDR3 loop spans 10 amino acids. Here the CDR3 reads CASSSYGYTF. CDR3 coding DNA: TGTGCCAGCAGTTCGTATGGCTACACCTTC.

The chain has TRBV30 and TRBJ1-1; 9 nucleotides match TRBD1. Germline V CDR1 and CDR2: GTSNPN, SVGIG (reference sequence). The CDR3 runs 12 residues. The CDR3 DNA sequence: TGTGCTTCGGACAGGGGAGGGACTGAAGCTTTCTTT. Amino acids: CASDRGGTEAFF.

The rearrangement joins TRBV4-3 to TRBJ1-1; 7 nucleotides match TRBD1. Trimming removed 3 bases from V and 3 bases from J; junction bases left unmatched: 4. The germline CDR1 and CDR2 sequences are LGHNA and YSLEER. CDR3 size: 14 residues. Written as DNA, the CDR3 is TGCGCCAGCAGCCAGGACAGGCGGGACACTGAAGCTTTCTTT. This sequence encodes CASSQDRRDTEAFF.

The gene calls are TRBV9 and TRBJ1-1; D is possibly TRBD1 (5 bases). V dropped 4 bases and J dropped 1 base, with 17 bases sitting between them. CDR3 length equals 16 residues. CDR1 is SGDLS, CDR2 YYNGEE, per germline. DNA for the CDR3: TGTGCCAGCAGCCACGTTGATGGAGGGGCGAACACTGAAGCTTTCTTT. As protein: CASSHVDGGANTEAFF. The variable domain in full, completed from reference TRBV9 and TRBJ1-1, reads DSGVTQTPKHLITATGQRVTLRCSPRSGDLSVYWYQQSLDQGLQFLIQYYNGEERAKGNILERFSAQQFPDLHSELNLSSLELGDSALYFCASSHVDGGANTEAFFGQGTRLTVV.

The chain is built from TRBV7-9 and TRBJ2-5; D is unresolved. The V gene's germline CDR1 is SEHNR and CDR2 FQNEAQ (reference sequence). Deletions cut 4 bases from V and 4 bases from J, with 16 bases between. The CDR3 is 15 amino acids. CDR3 DNA: TGTGCCAGCAGCTCACTCGGCGGTCCACGAGAGACCCAGTACTTC. Residues: CASSSLGGPRETQYF. Complete variable domain (other parts from reference TRBV7-9 and TRBJ2-5): DTGVSQNPRHKITKRGQNVTFRCDPISEHNRLYWYRQTLGQGPEFLTYFQNEAQLEKSRLLSDRFSAERPKGSFSTLEIQRTEQGDSAMYLCASSSLGGPRETQYFGPGTRLLVL.

The chain couples TRBV18 to TRBJ1-2; 7 bases line up with TRBD1. CDR1 and CDR2 (germline): KGHSH, LQKENI. The CDR3 runs to 16 residues. V lost 3 bases, J lost 5 bases, and 12 bases stayed unmatched. The CDR3 spells CASSPITVTGRYGYTF. DNA of the CDR3: TGTGCCAGCTCACCGATCACCGTGACAGGGAGGTATGGCTACACCTTC.

V gene TRBV2 combines with J gene TRBJ1-5, with a tentative D call TRBD1 (6 bases). V dropped 1 base and J dropped 5 bases, with 12 bases sitting between them. Looked up from germline, CDR1 is SNHLY and CDR2 is FYNNEI. The CDR3 spans 15 residues. Here the CDR3 reads CASSEGGQGYQPQHF. The CDR3 bases are TGTGCCAGCAGTGAAGGGGGGCAGGGATATCAGCCCCAGCATTTT.

The chain is built from TRBV20-1 and TRBJ2-1, with 11 bases that match TRBD2. The CDR3 runs to 11 residues. The germline V gene encodes CDR1 DFQATT and CDR2 SNEGSKA (reference sequence). CDR3 DNA: TGCATAGCGGGAGGGCCAAATGAGCAGTTCTTC. It translates to CIAGGPNEQFF.

V is TRBV5-8 and J is TRBJ2-1; TRBD2 matches at 9 bases. This CDR3 is 15 amino acids long. Trimming at V came to 4 bases and at J to 4 bases, leaving 6 bases not matched to a gene. CDR1 is SGHTS and CDR2 is YDEGEE in the germline V gene. The CDR3: CASSRLAGAYNEQFF. Here the CDR3 DNA reads TGTGCCAGCAGCCGATTAGCGGGAGCGTACAATGAGCAGTTCTTC.

The genes are TRBV18 and TRBJ1-1; D may be TRBD1 (6 bases). The CDR3 spans 14 residues. V gave up 5 bases and J gave up 6 bases, with 16 bases separating them. From germline, CDR1 is KGHSH and CDR2 LQKENI. Written as DNA, the CDR3 is TGTGCCAGCTCATCTACAGGGAAGGAAGCTGAAGCTTTCTTT. It specifies CASSSTGKEAEAFF.

The chain carries TRBV11-2 and TRBJ2-2; D possibly corresponds to TRBD2 (6 bases). V shed 2 bases and J shed 4 bases, with 17 bases lying between them. This CDR3 has 17 residues. Germline CDR1 SGHAT, CDR2 FQNNGV. CDR3 loop: CASSLSGGSLGTGELFF. The DNA of the CDR3 is TGTGCCAGCAGCTTAAGTGGGGGGAGTTTAGGCACCGGGGAGCTGTTTTTT.

The V call is TRBV3-1 (or the pseudogene TRBV3-2), the J call TRBJ2-2; TRBD2 might be the D (6 bases). Trimming took off 1 base at V and 2 bases at J, with 8 bases between the two ends. CDR1 and CDR2 from the germline V gene are LGHDT and YNNKEL (reference sequence). The CDR3 totals 15 residues. CDR3 sequence reads: CASSQVGGNTGELFF. The CDR3 nucleotides read TGTGCCAGCAGCCAAGTCGGGGGAAACACCGGGGAGCTGTTTTTT.

V is TRBV10-3 and J is TRBJ1-2; 9 bases agree with TRBD1. CDR3 length: 13 residues. J was trimmed by 10 bases and V by 3 bases; bases with no gene match: 6. Germline CDR1 ENHRY, CDR2 SYGVKD. The CDR3: CAISDGHRGLYTF. Written as DNA, the CDR3 is TGTGCCATCAGTGATGGCCACAGGGGGCTCTACACCTTC.